The 12 T cell receptor beta chains listed next were all sequenced from one sample in a study of blood T cell repertoires in COVID-19 (dated by TCRdb to about 2020). Receptor amplification or capture employed the immunoSEQ multiplex PCR assay. This is the immuneACCESS table as TCRdb keeps it, with only in-frame sequences that have V and J called. A part of the clones is gone; compared with another copy, unresolved V genes explain less than half, and the rest is unexplained. The sample has hundreds of thousands of clones on record, about 89% of them singletons. About 9.5% of the sample is in the top ten clones. The specimen sequenced was PBMCs or T cells enriched from blood (not recorded which). The receptors derive from a woman aged 40-49 years who had recovered from COVID-19.

The V and J genes are TRBV7-2 and TRBJ2-3; tentative D call: TRBD1 (5 bases). The germline gives CDR1 SGHTA, CDR2 FQGNSA. V lost 0 bases and J 4 bases, leaving 11 bases between the germline ends. The CDR3 spans 15 residues. The CDR3 coding sequence is TGTGCCAGCAGCTTAGCAGGGGCGGCGGCAGATACGCAGTATTTT. Amino acids: CASSLAGAAADTQYF.

About this clone: The sample carries other DNA sequences with the same CDR3. This chain connects TRBV18 to TRBJ1-1; 10 bases map to TRBD1. The V gene's germline CDR1 is KGHSH and CDR2 LQKENI. The CDR3 is 15 residues long. V was pared by 3 bases and J by 1 base, with 2 bases of the junction left unmatched. Here the CDR3 reads CASSPWTGGNTEAFF. DNA of the CDR3: TGTGCCAGCTCACCGTGGACAGGGGGGAACACTGAAGCTTTCTTT.

J is TRBJ2-7 and V is TRBV5-1; TRBD2 matches 13 bases. Trimming cost V 4 bases and J 0 bases; bases outside gene matches: 7. Germline CDR1 is SGHRS and CDR2 is YFSETQ. The length of the CDR3 is 17 residues. CDR3 residues: CASSRAGTSGDSYEQYF. The CDR3 bases are TGCGCCAGCAGCAGGGCCGGGACTAGCGGGGACTCCTACGAGCAGTACTTC.

This chain uses TRBV11-3 with TRBJ2-7, with TRBD2 matching 15 bases. CDR3 length equals 19 residues. Germline V CDR1 and CDR2: SGHNT, YENEEA. The V gene end was trimmed by 5 bases and the J gene end by 1 base; junction bases not matched to a gene: 12. DNA of the CDR3: TGTGCCAGCAGCGCGACCTTTGGACTAGCGGGAGGGAGATCCTACGAGCAGTACTTC. Protein product: CASSATFGLAGGRSYEQYF.

The V gene is TRBV6-2 or TRBV6-3, the J gene TRBJ2-5; weak D call: TRBD1 (6 bases). The CDR3 extends over 14 amino acids. CDR1 is MNHEY, CDR2 SVGEGT, per germline. The V end lost 6 bases, the J end lost 1 base, and 12 bases lay between the germline ends. The CDR3 sequence: CASRPGQSQETQYF. The CDR3 nucleotides are TGTGCCAGCAGGCCTGGACAGAGCCAAGAGACCCAGTACTTC.

V gene TRBV15 combines with J gene TRBJ1-1; D perhaps matches TRBD1 (5 bases). The length of the CDR3 is 12 residues. Between the trimmed V and J ends, which lost 1 base and 8 bases, there was a span of 8 bases. Germline loops: CDR1 LNHNV, CDR2 YYDKDF (reference sequence). This CDR3 reads CATSRAGLEAFF. The DNA for the CDR3 is TGTGCCACCAGCAGAGCGGGACTGGAAGCTTTCTTT.

The chain combines TRBV28 with TRBJ2-5; D gene uncertain. The germline gives CDR1 MDHEN, CDR2 SYDVKM. The CDR3 contains 11 residues. The germline V and J ends were trimmed by 4 bases and 4 bases, with 4 bases remaining between them. The CDR3 DNA is TGTGCCAGCAGTTCAGGAGAGACCCAGTACTTC. Residues: CASSSGETQYF.

This clone was seen a single time. V gene TRBV28 combines with J gene TRBJ2-2, with D tentatively TRBD2 (6 bases). Trimming removed 5 bases from V and 4 bases from J, with 14 bases in between. The CDR3 covers 15 residues. The germline gives CDR1 MDHEN, CDR2 SYDVKM. CDR3 nucleotides: TGTGCCAGCAGTCCGGGGGAGGTGGGCACCGGGGAGCTGTTTTTT. This gives the protein CASSPGEVGTGELFF.

This clone was recorded a few times. Other nucleotide sequences from this sample produce the same CDR3. The CDR3, as DNA: TGTGCCAGTAGTACTACAGGGGGCACTGAAGCTTTCTTT. Translating it yields CASSTTGGTEAFF. The rearrangement links TRBV19 to TRBJ1-1; 8 nucleotides match TRBD1. The germline V gene has CDR1 LNHDA and CDR2 SQIVND (reference sequence). Unmatched junction bases numbered 2, after V lost 4 bases and J lost 4 bases. The CDR3 has 13 amino acids.

J is TRBJ2-7 and V is TRBV27; D unclear. This CDR3 is 13 amino acids long. The V gene's germline CDR1 is MNHEY and CDR2 SMNVEV (reference sequence). V shed 0 bases and J shed 3 bases, with 6 bases lying between them. The CDR3, as DNA: TGTGCCAGCAGTTTATCCCGCGACTACGAGCAGTACTTC. Translation gives CASSLSRDYEQYF.

The chain couples TRBV7-9 to TRBJ2-7; maybe TRBD1 (6 bases). Germline CDR1 reads SEHNR; CDR2 reads FQNEAQ (reference sequence). Trimming pared 5 bases from V and 3 bases from J, leaving 14 bases between. This CDR3 contains 14 residues. The CDR3 region is CASSDNTGNYEQYF. In nucleotides, the CDR3 is TGTGCCAGCAGCGATAATACAGGGAACTACGAGCAGTACTTC.

This clone was seen a single time. The chain has TRBV13 and TRBJ2-1; D is uncertain. CDR1 and CDR2 from the germline V gene are PRHDT and FYEKMQ (reference sequence). The CDR3 sequence is 13 residues long. With 2 bases removed from V and 4 bases from J, the gap between germline ends came to 6 bases. CDR3 in DNA: TGTGCCAGCAGCTTAATCCTTTACAATGAGCAGTTCTTC. It yields the protein CASSLILYNEQFF. The whole variable domain, filled in from reference TRBV13 and TRBJ2-1, reads AAGVIQSPRHLIKEKRETATLKCYPIPRHDTVYWYQQGPGQDPQFLISFYEKMQSDKGSIPDRFSAQQFSDYHSELNMSSLELGDSALYFCASSLILYNEQFFGPGTRLTVL.